The TCR beta chain under discussion was sequenced for a study of blood T cell repertoires in COVID-19 (TCRdb year 2020). Looking at the study overall: The collaborator samples originated in the United States, Italy and Spain and spanned the acute and convalescent phases of COVID-19. Where available, HLA class I and class II types were obtained from metadata supplied by the sample provider rather than from assay-based typing. The sample metadata nearly always contained a de-identified subject ID, COVID-19 status, age in years and sex. The repertoires were released in a freely available public database meant as a resource for research on the immune response to SARS-CoV-2. The prospective study material was composed of cDNA or gDNA derived from T cells, B-cell-depleted T cells, or PBMCs. Samples came from the ongoing ImmuneRACE study (first 160 participants) plus 1,254 subjects from 6 global collaborators. Deeply sampled blood TCRbeta repertoires from subjects exposed to, actively infected with, or recovered from COVID-19 were included in the dataset.

One collaborating source in Seattle enrolled patients while the patients were actively infected and followed the patients over time throughout the course of disease. The collaborating institutions used their own protocols to collect whole blood in K2EDTA tubes. Collaborator samples were shipped for TCRbeta analysis as frozen whole blood, isolated PBMCs, or DNA extracted from either sample type. The V end loses 2 bases and the J end loses 9 bases, and a stretch of 10 bases separates them. Looking up the germline V gene yields CDR1 KGHDR and CDR2 SFDVKD. The CDR3, from cysteine to phenylalanine, totals 13 residues. Only CDR3 DNA remains: 39 bases, in frame from the first base. The paper as a whole reports these results and caveats: The amount of clinical and demographic metadata varied by source and participant and was provided uncurated.

TCRbeta CDR3 regions were amplified from genomic DNA using the immunoSEQ Assay, a bias-controlled multiplex PCR. On the study's bioinformatics: The number of nucleated cells in each sample was estimated by amplification of reference gene primers within the assay. To quantify the absolute abundance of each unique TCRbeta CDR3 rearrangement, sequence reads were collapsed and filtered. For each sample, productive Simpson clonality was calculated by taking the square root of Simpson's diversity index across productive rearrangements. The table comes from immuneACCESS by way of TCRdb, which keeps in-frame sequences with V and J called. Part of the clones is missing from these tables; in studies checked, under half for an unresolved V gene and the rest for unknown reasons. That table furnishes V, J and clone size, whereas the DNA furnished D and trimming. This sample lists under 250,000 clones; 70% to 90% were detected once. The ten largest clones capture roughly a sixth of the sample.

Comment on this clone: No cognate antigen has been identified for it. Base qualities are not provided; no much larger clone lies one nucleotide away.

This sequence was found in a man aged 50-60 years with COVID-19, enrolled during active disease. Source material: peripheral blood. The chain is encoded by TRBV24-1 joined to TRBJ2-1; the D gene is perhaps TRBD1, from 6 matching bases. The bases are TGTGCCACCAGTGATTCTACAGGGTTTGAGCAGTTCTTC. It translates as CATSDSTGFEQFF.